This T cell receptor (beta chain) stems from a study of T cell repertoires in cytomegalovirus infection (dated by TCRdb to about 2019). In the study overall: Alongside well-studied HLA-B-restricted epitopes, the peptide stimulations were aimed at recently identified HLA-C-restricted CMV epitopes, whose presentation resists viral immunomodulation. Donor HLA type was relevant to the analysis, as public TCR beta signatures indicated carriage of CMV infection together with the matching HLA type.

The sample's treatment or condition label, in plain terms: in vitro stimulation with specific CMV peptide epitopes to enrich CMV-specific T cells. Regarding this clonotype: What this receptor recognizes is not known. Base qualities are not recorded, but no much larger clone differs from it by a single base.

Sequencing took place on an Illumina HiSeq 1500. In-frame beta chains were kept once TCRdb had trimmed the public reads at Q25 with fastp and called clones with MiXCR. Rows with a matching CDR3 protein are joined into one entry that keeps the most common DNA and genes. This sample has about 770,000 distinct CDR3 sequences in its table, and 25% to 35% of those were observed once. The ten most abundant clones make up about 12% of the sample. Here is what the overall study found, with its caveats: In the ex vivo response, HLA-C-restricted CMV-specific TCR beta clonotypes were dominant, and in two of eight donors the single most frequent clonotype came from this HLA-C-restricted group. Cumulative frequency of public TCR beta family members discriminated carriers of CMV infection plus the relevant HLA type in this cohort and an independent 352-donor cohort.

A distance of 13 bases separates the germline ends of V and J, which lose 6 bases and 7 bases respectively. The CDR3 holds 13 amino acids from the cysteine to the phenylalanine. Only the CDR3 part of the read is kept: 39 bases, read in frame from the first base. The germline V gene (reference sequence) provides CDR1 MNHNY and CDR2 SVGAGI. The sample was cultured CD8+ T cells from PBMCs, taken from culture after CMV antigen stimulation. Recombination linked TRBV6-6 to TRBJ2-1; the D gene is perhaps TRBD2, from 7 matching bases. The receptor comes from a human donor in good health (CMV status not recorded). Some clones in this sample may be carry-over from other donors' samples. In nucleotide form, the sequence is TGTGCCAGCAGACGGGGGGCAGTAAATGAGCAGTTCTTC. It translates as CASRRGAVNEQFF.